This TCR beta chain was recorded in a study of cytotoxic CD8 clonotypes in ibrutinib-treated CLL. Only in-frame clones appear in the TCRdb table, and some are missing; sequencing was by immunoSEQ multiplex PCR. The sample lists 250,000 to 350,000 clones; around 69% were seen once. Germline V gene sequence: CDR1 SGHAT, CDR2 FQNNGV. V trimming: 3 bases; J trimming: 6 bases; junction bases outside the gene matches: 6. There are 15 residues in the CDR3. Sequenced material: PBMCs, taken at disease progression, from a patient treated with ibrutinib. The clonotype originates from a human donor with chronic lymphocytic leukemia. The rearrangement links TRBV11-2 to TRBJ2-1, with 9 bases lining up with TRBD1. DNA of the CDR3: TGTGCCAGCAGCTTTTCGAGGACAGGGGTCAATGAGCAGTTCTTC. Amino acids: CASSFSRTGVNEQFF. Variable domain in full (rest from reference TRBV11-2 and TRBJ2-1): EAGVAQSPRYKIIEKRQSVAFWCNPISGHATLYWYQQILGQGPKLLIQFQNNGVVDDSQLPKDRFSAERLKGVDSTLKIQPAKLEDSAVYLCASSFSRTGVNEQFFGPGTRLTVL.